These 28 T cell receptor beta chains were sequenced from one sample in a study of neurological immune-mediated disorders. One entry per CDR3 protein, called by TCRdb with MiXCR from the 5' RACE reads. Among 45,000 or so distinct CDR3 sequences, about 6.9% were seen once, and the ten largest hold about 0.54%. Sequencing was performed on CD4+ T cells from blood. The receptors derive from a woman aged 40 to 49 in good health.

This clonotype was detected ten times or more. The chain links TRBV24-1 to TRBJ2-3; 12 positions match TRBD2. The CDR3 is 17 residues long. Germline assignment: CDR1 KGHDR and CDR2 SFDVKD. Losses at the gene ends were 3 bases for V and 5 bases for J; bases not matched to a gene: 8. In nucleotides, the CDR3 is TGTGCCACCAGTGATATTCGACTAGCGGGAGAGGAAGATACGCAGTATTTT. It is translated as CATSDIRLAGEEDTQYF.

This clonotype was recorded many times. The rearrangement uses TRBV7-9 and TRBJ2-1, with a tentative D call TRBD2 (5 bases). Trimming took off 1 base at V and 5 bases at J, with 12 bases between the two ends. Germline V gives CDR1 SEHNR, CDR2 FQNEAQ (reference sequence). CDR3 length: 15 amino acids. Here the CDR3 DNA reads TGTGCCAGCAGCTTAGGTATGGGAGTTGACAATGAGCAGTTCTTC. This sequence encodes CASSLGMGVDNEQFF.

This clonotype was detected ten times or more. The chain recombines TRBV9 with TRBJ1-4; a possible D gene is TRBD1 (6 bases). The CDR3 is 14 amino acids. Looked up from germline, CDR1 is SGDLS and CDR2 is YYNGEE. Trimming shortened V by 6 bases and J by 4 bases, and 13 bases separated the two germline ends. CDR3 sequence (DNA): TGTGCCAGCACCCCAGGACAGAGTAATGAAAAACTGTTTTTT. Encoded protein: CASTPGQSNEKLFF.

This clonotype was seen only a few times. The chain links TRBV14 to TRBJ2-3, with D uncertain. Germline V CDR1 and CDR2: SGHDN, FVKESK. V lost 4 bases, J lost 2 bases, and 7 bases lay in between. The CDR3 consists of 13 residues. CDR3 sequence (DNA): TGTGCCAGCAGCCCACGATTCACAGATACGCAGTATTTT. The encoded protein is CASSPRFTDTQYF.

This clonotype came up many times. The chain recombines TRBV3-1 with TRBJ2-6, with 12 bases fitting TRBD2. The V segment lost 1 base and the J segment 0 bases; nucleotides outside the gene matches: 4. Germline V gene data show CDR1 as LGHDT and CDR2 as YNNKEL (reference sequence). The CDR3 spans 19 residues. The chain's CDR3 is CASSQGGLAGTSGANVLTF. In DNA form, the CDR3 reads TGTGCCAGCAGCCAAGGCGGACTAGCGGGGACCTCTGGGGCCAACGTCCTGACTTTC.

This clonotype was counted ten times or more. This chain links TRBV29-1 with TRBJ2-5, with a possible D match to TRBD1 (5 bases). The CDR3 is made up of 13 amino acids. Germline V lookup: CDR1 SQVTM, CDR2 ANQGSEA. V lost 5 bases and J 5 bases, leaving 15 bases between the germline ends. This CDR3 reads CSVSQDSGETQYF. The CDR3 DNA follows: TGCAGCGTTAGTCAGGATTCAGGGGAGACCCAGTACTTC.

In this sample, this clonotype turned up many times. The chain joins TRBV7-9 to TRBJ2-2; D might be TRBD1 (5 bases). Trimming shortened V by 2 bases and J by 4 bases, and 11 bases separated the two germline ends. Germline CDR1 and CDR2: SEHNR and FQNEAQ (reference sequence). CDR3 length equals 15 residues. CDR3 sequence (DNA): TGTGCCAGCAGCTTATCAAGGGGATTCACCGGGGAGCTGTTTTTT. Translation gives CASSLSRGFTGELFF.

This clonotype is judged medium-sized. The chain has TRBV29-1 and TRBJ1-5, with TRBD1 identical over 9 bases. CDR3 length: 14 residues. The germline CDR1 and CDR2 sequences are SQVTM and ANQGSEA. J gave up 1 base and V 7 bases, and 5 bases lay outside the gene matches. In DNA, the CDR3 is TGCAGCGCAACAGGGGGCGAAAGCAATCAGCCCCAGCATTTT. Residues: CSATGGESNQPQHF.

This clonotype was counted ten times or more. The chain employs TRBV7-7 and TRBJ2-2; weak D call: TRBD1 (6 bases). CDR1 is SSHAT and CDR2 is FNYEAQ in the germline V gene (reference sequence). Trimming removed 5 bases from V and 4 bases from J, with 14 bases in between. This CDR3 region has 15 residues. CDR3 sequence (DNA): TGTGCCAGCAGCGCCCGACAGGACGGCACCGGGGAGCTGTTTTTT. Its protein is CASSARQDGTGELFF.

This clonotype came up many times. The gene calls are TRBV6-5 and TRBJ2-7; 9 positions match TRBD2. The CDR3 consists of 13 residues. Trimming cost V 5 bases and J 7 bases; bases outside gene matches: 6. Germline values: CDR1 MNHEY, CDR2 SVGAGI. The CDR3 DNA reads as TGTGCCAGCAGTCGGCGACTAGCGGCAGAGCAGTACTTC. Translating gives CASSRRLAAEQYF.

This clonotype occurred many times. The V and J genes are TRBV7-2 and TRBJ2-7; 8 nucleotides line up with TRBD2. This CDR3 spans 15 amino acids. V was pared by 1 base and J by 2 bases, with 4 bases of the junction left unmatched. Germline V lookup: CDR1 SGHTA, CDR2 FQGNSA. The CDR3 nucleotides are TGTGCCAGCAGCTTAGTGATAGCGGGGACCTACGAGCAGTACTTC. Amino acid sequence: CASSLVIAGTYEQYF.

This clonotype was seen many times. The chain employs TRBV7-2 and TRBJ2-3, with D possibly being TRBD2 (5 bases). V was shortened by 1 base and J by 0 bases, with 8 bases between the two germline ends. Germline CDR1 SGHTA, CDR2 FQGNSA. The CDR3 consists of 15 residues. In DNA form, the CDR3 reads TGTGCCAGCAGCTTAGATGGCGGGAGCACAGATACGCAGTATTTT. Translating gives CASSLDGGSTDTQYF.

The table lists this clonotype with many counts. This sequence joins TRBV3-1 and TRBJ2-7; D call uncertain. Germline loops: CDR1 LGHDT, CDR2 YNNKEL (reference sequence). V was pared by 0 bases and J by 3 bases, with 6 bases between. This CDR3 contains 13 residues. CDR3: CASSQEAVYEQYF. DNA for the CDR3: TGTGCCAGCAGCCAAGAGGCGGTCTACGAGCAGTACTTC.

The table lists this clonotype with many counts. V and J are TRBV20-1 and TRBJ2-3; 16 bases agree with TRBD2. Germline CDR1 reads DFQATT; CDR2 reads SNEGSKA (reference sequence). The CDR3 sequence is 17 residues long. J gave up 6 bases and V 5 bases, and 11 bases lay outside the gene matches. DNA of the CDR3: TGCAGTGCTGAGCCGGGACTAGCGGGAGGGCCCGTGGATACGCAGTATTTT. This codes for CSAEPGLAGGPVDTQYF.

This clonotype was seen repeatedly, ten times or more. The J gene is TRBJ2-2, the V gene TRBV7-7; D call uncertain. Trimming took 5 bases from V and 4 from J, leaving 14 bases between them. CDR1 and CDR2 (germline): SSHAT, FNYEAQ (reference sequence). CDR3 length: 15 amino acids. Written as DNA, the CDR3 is TGTGCCAGCAGCGTGACTCCTTGGGGCACCGGGGAGCTGTTTTTT. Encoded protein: CASSVTPWGTGELFF.

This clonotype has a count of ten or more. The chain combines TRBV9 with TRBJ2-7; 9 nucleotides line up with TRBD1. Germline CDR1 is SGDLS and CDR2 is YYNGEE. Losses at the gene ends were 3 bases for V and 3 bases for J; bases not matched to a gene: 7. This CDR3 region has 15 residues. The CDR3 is CASSAGQGEGYEQYF. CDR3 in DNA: TGTGCCAGCAGCGCGGGACAGGGAGAAGGCTACGAGCAGTACTTC.

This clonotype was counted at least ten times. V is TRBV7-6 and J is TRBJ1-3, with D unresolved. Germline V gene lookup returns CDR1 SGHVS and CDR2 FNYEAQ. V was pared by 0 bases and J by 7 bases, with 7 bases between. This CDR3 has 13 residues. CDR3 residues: CASSLAGYNTIYF. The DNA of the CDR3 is TGTGCCAGCAGCTTAGCAGGGTACAACACCATATATTTT.

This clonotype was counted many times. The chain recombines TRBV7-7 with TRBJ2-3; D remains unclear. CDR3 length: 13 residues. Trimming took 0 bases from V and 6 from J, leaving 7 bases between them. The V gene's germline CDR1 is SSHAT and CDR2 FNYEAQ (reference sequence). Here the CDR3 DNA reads TGTGCCAGCAGCTTAGCCCTCGTGGATACGCAGTATTTT. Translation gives CASSLALVDTQYF.

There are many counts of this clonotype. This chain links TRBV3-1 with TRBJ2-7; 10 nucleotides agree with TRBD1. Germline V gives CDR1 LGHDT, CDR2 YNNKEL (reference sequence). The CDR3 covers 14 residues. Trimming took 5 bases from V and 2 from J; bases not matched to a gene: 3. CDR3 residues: CASSGQGVTYEQYF. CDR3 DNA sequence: TGTGCCAGCAGCGGACAGGGGGTCACCTACGAGCAGTACTTC.

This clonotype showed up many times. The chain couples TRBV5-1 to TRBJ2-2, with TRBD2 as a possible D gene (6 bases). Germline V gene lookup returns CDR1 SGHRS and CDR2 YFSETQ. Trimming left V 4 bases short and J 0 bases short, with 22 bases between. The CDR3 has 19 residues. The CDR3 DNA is TGCGCCAGCAGCCCCCCGGGACTCCTCAGCAGATCGAACACCGGGGAGCTGTTTTTT. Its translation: CASSPPGLLSRSNTGELFF.

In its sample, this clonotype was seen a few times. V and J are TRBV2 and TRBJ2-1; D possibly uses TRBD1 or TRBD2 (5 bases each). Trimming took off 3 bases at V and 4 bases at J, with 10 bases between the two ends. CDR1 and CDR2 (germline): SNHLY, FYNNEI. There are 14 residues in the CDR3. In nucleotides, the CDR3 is TGTGCCAGCAGTGAGGGCAGGGAGTACAATGAGCAGTTCTTC. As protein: CASSEGREYNEQFF.

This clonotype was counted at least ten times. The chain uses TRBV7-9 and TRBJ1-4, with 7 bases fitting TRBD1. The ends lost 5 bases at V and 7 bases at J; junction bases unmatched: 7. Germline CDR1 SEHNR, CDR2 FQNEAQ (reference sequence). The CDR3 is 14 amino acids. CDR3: CASSHDRVGEKLFF. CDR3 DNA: TGTGCCAGCAGCCACGACAGGGTGGGTGAAAAACTGTTTTTT.

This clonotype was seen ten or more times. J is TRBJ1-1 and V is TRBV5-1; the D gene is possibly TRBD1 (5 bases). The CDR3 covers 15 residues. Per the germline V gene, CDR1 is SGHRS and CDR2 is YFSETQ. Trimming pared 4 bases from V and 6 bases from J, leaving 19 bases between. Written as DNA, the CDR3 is TGCGCCAGCAGCCAACATCCGGGACTTGAGTCTGAAGCTTTCTTT. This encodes CASSQHPGLESEAFF. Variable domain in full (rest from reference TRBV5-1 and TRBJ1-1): KAGVTQTPRYLIKTRGQQVTLSCSPISGHRSVSWYQQTPGQGLQFLFEYFSETQRNKGNFPGRFSGRQFSNSRSEMNVSTLELGDSALYLCASSQHPGLESEAFFGQGTRLTVV.

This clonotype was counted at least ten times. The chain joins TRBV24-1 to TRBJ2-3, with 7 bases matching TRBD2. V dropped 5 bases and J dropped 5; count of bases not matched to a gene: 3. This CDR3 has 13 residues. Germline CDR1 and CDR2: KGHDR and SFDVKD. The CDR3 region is CATSGAGRDTQYF. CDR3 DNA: TGTGCCACCAGTGGAGCGGGGAGAGATACGCAGTATTTT.

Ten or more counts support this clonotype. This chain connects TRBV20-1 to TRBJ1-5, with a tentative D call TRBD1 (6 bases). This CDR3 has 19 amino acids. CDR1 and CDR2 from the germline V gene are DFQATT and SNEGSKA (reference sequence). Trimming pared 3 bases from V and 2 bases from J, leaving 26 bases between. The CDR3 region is CSASGGVAGMTGGNQPQHF. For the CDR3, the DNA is TGCAGTGCTAGTGGTGGGGTCGCGGGGATGACAGGCGGCAATCAGCCCCAGCATTTT.

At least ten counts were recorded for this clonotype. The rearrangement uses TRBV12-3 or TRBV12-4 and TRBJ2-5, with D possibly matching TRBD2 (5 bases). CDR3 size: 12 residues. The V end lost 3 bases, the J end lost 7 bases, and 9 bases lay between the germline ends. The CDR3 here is CASSLGGPTQYF. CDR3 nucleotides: TGTGCCAGCAGTTTGGGCGGGCCGACCCAGTACTTC.

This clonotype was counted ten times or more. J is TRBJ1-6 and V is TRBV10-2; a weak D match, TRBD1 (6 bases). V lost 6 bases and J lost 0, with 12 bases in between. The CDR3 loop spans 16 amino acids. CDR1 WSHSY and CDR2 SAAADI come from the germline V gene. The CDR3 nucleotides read TGCGCCAGCAGGGACCCGGGACACTCCTATAATTCACCCCTCCACTTT. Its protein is CASRDPGHSYNSPLHF.

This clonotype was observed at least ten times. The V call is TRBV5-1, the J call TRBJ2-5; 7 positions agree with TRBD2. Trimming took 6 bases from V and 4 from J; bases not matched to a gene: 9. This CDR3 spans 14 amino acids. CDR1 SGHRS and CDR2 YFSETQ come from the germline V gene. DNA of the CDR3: TGCGCCAGCAAAGGCGGGAGAGGTGGAGAGACCCAGTACTTC. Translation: CASKGGRGGETQYF.